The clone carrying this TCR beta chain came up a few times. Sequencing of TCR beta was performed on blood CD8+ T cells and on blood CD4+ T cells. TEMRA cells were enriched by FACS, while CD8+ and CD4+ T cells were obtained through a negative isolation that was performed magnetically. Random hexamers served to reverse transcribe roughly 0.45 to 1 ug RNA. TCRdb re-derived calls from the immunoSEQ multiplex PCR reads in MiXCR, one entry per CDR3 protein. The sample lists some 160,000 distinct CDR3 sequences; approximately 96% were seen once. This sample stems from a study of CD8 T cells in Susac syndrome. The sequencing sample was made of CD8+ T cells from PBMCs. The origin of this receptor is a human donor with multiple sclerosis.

The DNA of the CDR3 is TGCAGCGTTGTTCGGGGTGGCGAGCAGTACTTC. Translating it yields CSVVRGGEQYF. This chain joins TRBV29-1 and TRBJ2-7; weak D call: TRBD2 (5 bases). The CDR3 is 11 amino acids. Germline CDR1 SQVTM, CDR2 ANQGSEA. With 4 bases removed from V and 6 bases from J, the gap between germline ends came to 10 bases.